This T cell receptor (beta chain) was captured in a study of OX40 agonist ivuxolimab in advanced cancers. Study-wide context: Ivuxolimab was an agonistic, fully human IgG2 monoclonal antibody directed against OX40 (CD134), a costimulatory receptor. Intravenous ivuxolimab was administered to patients every 2 weeks at six dose levels: 0.01, 0.1, 0.3, 1.5, 3 and 10 mg/kg. Of the roughly 51 patients in dose escalation, around 20 had hepatocellular carcinoma, roughly 15 had melanoma, 9 had renal cell carcinoma and 9 had head and neck cancer. A male proportion of around 81% and a mean age of around 60 years, ranging from about 20 to 85, were recorded for the dose-escalation cohort. Prior anti-PD-1, anti-PD-L1 or anti-CTLA-4 therapy was permitted, and approximately 39% of dose-escalation patients had received checkpoint inhibitors. Three dose-escalation patients achieved partial responses, one with hepatocellular carcinoma and two with cutaneous melanoma. The point of sequencing TCRbeta in the periphery was to test whether ivuxolimab changed TCR sequence diversity and drove clonal T-cell expansion. The monotherapy dose-escalation portion (N = 52 patients) of the phase I ivuxolimab trial is reported in the paper.

V was cut back by 1 base and J by 2 bases, leaving a gap of 9 bases between them. There are 16 amino acids in the CDR3, from cysteine to phenylalanine inclusive. Only the CDR3 portion is preserved as DNA: 48 bases, with reading frame beginning at the first base. Taken from the germline V gene (reference sequence), the CDR1 and CDR2 loops are LNHDA and SQIVND. For sequencing of the TCRbeta CDR3 region, genomic DNA was extracted from the sorted cells. The immunoSEQ Assay was used to sequence the TCRbeta CDR3 regions. Not all clones reach the TCRdb copy of this immuneACCESS table, which keeps in-frame sequences only. Checked studies attribute under half of the gap to unresolved V genes and leave the rest unexplained. For this sample there are about 50,000 clones; roughly 84% appear just once. The ten biggest clones cover 10% to 15% of the sample. The full study reports these points: The antigen specificity of the clonally expanded peripheral T cells was not determined. Partial responders in the 0.1-3.0 mg/kg groups had among the lowest normalized peripheral clonal expansion, especially among CD8+ T cells. Low levels of normalized T-cell clonal expansion were also shown by some nonresponding patients. At doses of 0.1 to 3.0 mg/kg, clonal expansion of both CD4+ and CD8+ blood T cells was observed from baseline to week 6. After ivuxolimab, more expanded clones were found on average in CD8+ T cells than in CD4+ T cells.

Patients with autoimmune disease history or receiving systemic immunosuppression were excluded from the trial. Peripheral blood for TCR sequencing was collected from all dose cohorts at baseline, on cycle 4 day 1, and on cycle 7 day 1. The samples were taken from a phase I, first-in-human, multicenter, open-label dose-escalation trial of ivuxolimab. Adults with locally advanced or metastatic melanoma, renal cell carcinoma, hepatocellular carcinoma or head and neck squamous cell carcinoma were enrolled in the trial. Before TCR sequencing, CD4+ and CD8+ T cells were separately sorted from peripheral blood. Comments on this clone: Its antigen is currently not known. Base qualities are missing; no much larger clone stands one base away.

The rearrangement combines TRBV19 with TRBJ2-6, with no confident D gene call. This receptor was taken from an adult with an advanced solid tumor such as melanoma, head and neck, liver or kidney cancer. Sequences were derived from CD4+ or CD8+ T cells sorted from blood, sampled in a trial of the OX40 agonist ivuxolimab. The CDR3 region reads CASSIVPFTGANVLTF. The nucleotides read TGTGCCAGTAGTATAGTGCCGTTTACTGGGGCCAACGTCCTGACTTTC.